This entry lists 9 T cell receptor beta chains sequenced from one sample in a study of graft-versus-host responses after intestinal transplantation. Sequencing used immunoSEQ multiplex PCR; TCRdb keeps in-frame clones, though not all of them. The table records about 8,000 clones, less than 40% of them present only once. Responders (approximately 200,000, CFSE-labeled) met approximately 200,000 stimulators that were irradiated and violet-dye-labeled. The source was alloreactive CD8+ T cells from a mixed lymphocyte reaction culture, collected before intestinal transplant. Stated subset: CFSE-low proliferating T cells sorted from approximately six-day pre-transplant mixed lymphocyte reaction (GvH or HvG direction). The receptors come from a human patient who received an intestinal transplant.

The rearrangement joins TRBV28 to TRBJ1-2, with TRBD1 matching 9 bases. Germline assignment: CDR1 MDHEN and CDR2 SYDVKM. With V trimmed by 6 bases and J by 0 bases, 11 bases remained unmatched. The CDR3 has 17 residues. CDR3 in amino acids: CASRKPGQGSSNYGYTF. In nucleotides, the CDR3 is TGTGCCAGCAGAAAGCCGGGACAGGGATCCTCTAACTATGGCTACACCTTC.

This chain joins TRBV27 and TRBJ1-2; 7 nucleotides agree with TRBD1. In germline, CDR1 is MNHEY, CDR2 SMNVEV (reference sequence). The CDR3 loop spans 13 amino acids. Germline trimming cut 10 bases from V and 8 bases from J; bases unmatched to any gene: 13. The CDR3 region has the DNA TGTGCCACCTTTAACAGGGGATTAGGAGGCTACACCTTC. As protein: CATFNRGLGGYTF.

The chain carries TRBV19 and TRBJ2-7; unclear D gene. CDR3 length: 14 amino acids. CDR1 is LNHDA and CDR2 is SQIVND in the germline V gene (reference sequence). Trimming stripped 3 bases from V and 4 bases from J, with 13 bases between. CDR3 DNA sequence: TGTGCCAGTAGTATGGTCGGAGCATCTTACGAGCAGTACTTC. It specifies CASSMVGASYEQYF.

V and J are TRBV11-2 and TRBJ2-4; 8 bases map to TRBD2. V lost 7 bases and J lost 7; bases outside the gene matches: 12. CDR3 length: 15 residues. The germline V gene has CDR1 SGHAT and CDR2 FQNNGV. For the CDR3, the DNA is TGTGCCAGCACAACCTTAGCGGGACGGGTTAACATTCAGTACTTC. This translates into CASTTLAGRVNIQYF.

The V gene is TRBV5-6, the J gene TRBJ2-6; no firm D call. The CDR3 is 16 amino acids. V was clipped by 1 base and J by 5 bases, with 13 bases between them. Germline CDR1 SGHDT, CDR2 YYEEEE. The CDR3 nucleotides are TGTGCCAGCAGCTTGACGGTCCGATCCTGGGCCAACGTCCTGACTTTC. Its protein product is CASSLTVRSWANVLTF. Based on the CDR3 plus reference TRBV5-6 and TRBJ2-6, the full variable domain is DAGVTQSPTHLIKTRGQQVTLRCSPKSGHDTVSWYQQALGQGPQFIFQYYEEEERQRGNFPDRFSGHQFPNYSSELNVNALLLGDSALYLCASSLTVRSWANVLTFGAGSRLTVL.

This clone was observed a few times. The chain carries TRBV28 and TRBJ1-4; D remains ambiguous. Germline values: CDR1 MDHEN, CDR2 SYDVKM. This CDR3 spans 12 amino acids. V was cut by 1 base and J by 8 bases, with 5 bases left in between. CDR3 bases: TGTGCCAGCAGTTTATATCGGGAAAAACTGTTTTTT. Residues: CASSLYREKLFF.

The chain uses TRBV6-1 and TRBJ1-2, with D perhaps matching TRBD1 (6 bases). This CDR3 is built from 16 residues. Germline CDR1 and CDR2: MNHNS and SASEGT. Trimming took 4 bases from V and 8 from J, leaving 23 bases between them. The CDR3 loop is CASSAGPRTDLWGYTF. CDR3 nucleotides: TGTGCCAGCAGTGCCGGCCCTCGGACAGATTTATGGGGCTACACCTTC.

The V gene is TRBV27, the J gene TRBJ2-7, with 9 bases lining up with TRBD1. This CDR3 is built from 17 residues. V trimming: 3 bases; J trimming: 3 bases; junction bases outside the gene matches: 12. The V gene's germline CDR1 is MNHEY and CDR2 SMNVEV (reference sequence). The CDR3 nucleotides are TGTGCCAGCAGTTTTTTTCAAGGGGGACAGGGCGGCTACGAGCAGTACTTC. As protein: CASSFFQGGQGGYEQYF.

The rearrangement links TRBV27 to TRBJ1-2; the D gene is possibly TRBD1 (6 bases). V was cut by 5 bases and J by 8 bases, with 18 bases left in between. Germline CDR1 and CDR2: MNHEY and SMNVEV (reference sequence). This CDR3 is built from 14 residues. In DNA, the CDR3 is TGTGCCAGCAGTCAAGGGGTCAGGGGAGTCGGCTACACCTTC. Amino acids: CASSQGVRGVGYTF.